Each of the 5 T cell receptor beta chains below was sequenced from the same sample in a study of blood T cell repertoires in COVID-19. Generated by immunoSEQ multiplex PCR, the TCRdb table keeps only in-frame clones and is missing some. The data hold 150,000 to 200,000 clones, with under 80% observed a single time. The sample taken for sequencing was peripheral blood. These receptors originate from a man between 65 and 80 years old with acute or convalescent COVID-19.

The chain has TRBV10-3 and TRBJ1-6; 9 nucleotides match TRBD1. CDR1 is ENHRY and CDR2 is SYGVKD in the germline V gene. Unmatched junction bases numbered 4, after V lost 6 bases and J lost 7 bases. This CDR3 has 14 residues. CDR3 loop: CAIRTGQGNSPLHF. In DNA, the CDR3 is TGTGCCATCAGAACGGGACAGGGCAATTCACCCCTCCACTTT.

The J gene is TRBJ2-7, the V gene TRBV21-1; whether TRBD1, the table's D call, matches the DNA was not checked. TRBV21-1 is annotated as a pseudogene. The CDR3 runs 16 residues. The chain's CDR3 is CASSTRNRDRTYEQYF. The CDR3 region has the DNA TGTGCCAGCAGCACACGAAACCGGGACAGGACATACGAGCAGTACTTC.

This clone was seen a handful of times. The rearrangement uses TRBV2 and TRBJ2-2; D is possibly TRBD1 (5 bases). Germline lookup yields CDR1 SNHLY and CDR2 FYNNEI. CDR3 length: 12 residues. Trimming cost V 5 bases and J 6 bases, with 7 bases left between them. CDR3 nucleotides: TGTGCCAGCAGTCAGGGTTCCGGGGAGCTGTTTTTT. It specifies CASSQGSGELFF.

This chain uses TRBV19 with TRBJ1-5, with TRBD1 as a possible D gene (5 bases). Germline CDR1 LNHDA, CDR2 SQIVND (reference sequence). The CDR3 sequence is 14 residues long. Trimming removed 9 bases at V and 3 bases at J, with 15 bases between. CDR3 sequence: CASDHGGANQPQHF. Written as DNA, the CDR3 is TGTGCCAGCGATCATGGTGGGGCCAATCAGCCCCAGCATTTT.

CDR3 in DNA: TGTGCCAGCAGTTACTCGAGAATCTACGAGCAGTACTTC. Protein product: CASSYSRIYEQYF. V usage is TRBV6-6 and J usage is TRBJ2-7; D not resolved. Germline V lookup: CDR1 MNHNY, CDR2 SVGAGI (reference sequence). The CDR3 loop spans 13 amino acids. V was pared by 0 bases and J by 3 bases, with 6 bases between.